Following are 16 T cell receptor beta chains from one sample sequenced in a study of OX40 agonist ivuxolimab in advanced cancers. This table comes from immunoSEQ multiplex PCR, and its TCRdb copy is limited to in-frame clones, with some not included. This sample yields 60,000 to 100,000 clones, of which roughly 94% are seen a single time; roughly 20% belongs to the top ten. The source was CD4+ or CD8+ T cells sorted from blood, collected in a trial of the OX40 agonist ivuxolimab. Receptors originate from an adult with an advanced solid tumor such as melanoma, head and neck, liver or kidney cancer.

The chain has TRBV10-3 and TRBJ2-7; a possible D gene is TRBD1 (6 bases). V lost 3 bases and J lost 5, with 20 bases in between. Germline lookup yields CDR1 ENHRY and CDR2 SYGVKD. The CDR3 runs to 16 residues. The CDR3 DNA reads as TGTGCCATCAGTGATTCAATCGCACAGGGAGCGGACGAGCAGTACTTC. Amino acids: CAISDSIAQGADEQYF.

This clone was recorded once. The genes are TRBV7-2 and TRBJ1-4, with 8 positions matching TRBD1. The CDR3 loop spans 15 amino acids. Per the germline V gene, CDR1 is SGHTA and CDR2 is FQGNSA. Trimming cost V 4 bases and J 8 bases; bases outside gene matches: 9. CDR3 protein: CASSSYRGDVEKLFF. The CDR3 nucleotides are TGTGCCAGCAGCTCATACAGGGGGGACGTAGAAAAACTGTTTTTT.

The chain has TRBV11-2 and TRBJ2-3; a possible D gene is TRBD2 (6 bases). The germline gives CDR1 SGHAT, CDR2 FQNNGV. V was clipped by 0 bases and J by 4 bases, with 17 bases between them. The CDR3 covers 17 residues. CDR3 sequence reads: CASSLDSTREGADTQYF. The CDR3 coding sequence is TGTGCCAGCAGCTTAGATTCGACTAGAGAAGGTGCAGATACGCAGTATTTT.

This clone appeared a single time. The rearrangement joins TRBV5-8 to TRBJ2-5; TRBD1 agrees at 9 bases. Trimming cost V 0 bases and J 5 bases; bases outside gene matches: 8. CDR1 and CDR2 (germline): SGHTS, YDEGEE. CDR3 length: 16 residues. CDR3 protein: CASSLGQGELGETQYF. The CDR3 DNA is TGTGCCAGCAGCTTGGGACAGGGGGAATTAGGGGAGACCCAGTACTTC. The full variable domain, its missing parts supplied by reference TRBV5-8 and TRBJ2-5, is EAGVTQSPTHLIKTRGQQATLRCSPISGHTSVYWYQQALGLGLQFLLWYDEGEERNRGNFPPRFSGRQFPNYSSELNVNALELEDSALYLCASSLGQGELGETQYFGPGTRLLVL.

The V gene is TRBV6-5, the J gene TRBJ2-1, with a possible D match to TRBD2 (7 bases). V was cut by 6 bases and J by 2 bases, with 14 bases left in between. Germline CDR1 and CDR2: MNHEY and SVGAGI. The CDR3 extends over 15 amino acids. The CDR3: CASSPGRGPYNEQFF. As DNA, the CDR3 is TGTGCCAGCAGCCCAGGGCGGGGGCCCTACAATGAGCAGTTCTTC.

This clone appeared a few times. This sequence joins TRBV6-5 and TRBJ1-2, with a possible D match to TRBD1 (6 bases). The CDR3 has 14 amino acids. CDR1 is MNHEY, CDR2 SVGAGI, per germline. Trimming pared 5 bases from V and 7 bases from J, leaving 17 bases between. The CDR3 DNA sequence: TGTGCCAGCAGTCTAACAGGGCTGGGTTTTGGCTACACCTTC. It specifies CASSLTGLGFGYTF.

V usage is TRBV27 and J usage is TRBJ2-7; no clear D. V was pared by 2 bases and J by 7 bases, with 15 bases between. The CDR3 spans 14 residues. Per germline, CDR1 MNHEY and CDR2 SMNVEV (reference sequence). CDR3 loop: CASSLGLGPREQYF. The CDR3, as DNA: TGTGCCAGCAGTTTAGGCCTCGGACCGAGAGAGCAGTACTTC.

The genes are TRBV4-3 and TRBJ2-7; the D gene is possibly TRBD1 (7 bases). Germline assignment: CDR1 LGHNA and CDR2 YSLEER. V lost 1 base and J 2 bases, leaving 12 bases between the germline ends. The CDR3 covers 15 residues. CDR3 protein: CASSQATGEAYEQYF. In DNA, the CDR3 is TGCGCCAGCAGCCAAGCAACAGGGGAGGCCTACGAGCAGTACTTC.

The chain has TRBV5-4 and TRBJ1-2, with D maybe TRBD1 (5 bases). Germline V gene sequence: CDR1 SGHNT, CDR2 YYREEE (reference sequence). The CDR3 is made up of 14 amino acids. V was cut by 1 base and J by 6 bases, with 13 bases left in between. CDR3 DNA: TGTGCCAGCAGCTTGCAGGGAGGTAGTGATGGCTACACCTTC. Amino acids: CASSLQGGSDGYTF.

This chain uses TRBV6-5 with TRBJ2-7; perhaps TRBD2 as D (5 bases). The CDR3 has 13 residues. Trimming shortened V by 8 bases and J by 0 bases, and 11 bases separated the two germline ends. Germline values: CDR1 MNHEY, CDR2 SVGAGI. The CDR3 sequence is CASGAAPSYEQYF. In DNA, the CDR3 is TGTGCCAGCGGAGCGGCCCCCTCCTACGAGCAGTACTTC.

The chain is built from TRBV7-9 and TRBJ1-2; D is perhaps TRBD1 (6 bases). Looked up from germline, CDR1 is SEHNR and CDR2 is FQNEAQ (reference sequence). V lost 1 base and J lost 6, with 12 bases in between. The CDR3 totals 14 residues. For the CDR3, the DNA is TGTGCCAGCAGCTTAGTGACCAGGGGTAATGGCTACACCTTC. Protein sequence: CASSLVTRGNGYTF.

The CDR3 is CASSPSAAGGPEQYF. Here the CDR3 DNA reads TGCGCCAGCAGCCCCTCCGCGGCGGGAGGTCCCGAGCAGTACTTC. This rearrangement joins TRBV4-3 to TRBJ2-7; 8 bases agree with TRBD2. Trimming at V came to 4 bases and at J to 6 bases, leaving 11 bases not matched to a gene. CDR1 and CDR2 (germline): LGHNA, YSLEER. This CDR3 has 15 amino acids.

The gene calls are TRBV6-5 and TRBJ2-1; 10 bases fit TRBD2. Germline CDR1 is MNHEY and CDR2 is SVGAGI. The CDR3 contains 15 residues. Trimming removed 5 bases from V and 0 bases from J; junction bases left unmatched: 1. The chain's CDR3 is CASSRTSGSYNEQFF. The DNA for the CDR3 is TGTGCCAGCAGTCGGACTAGCGGCTCCTACAATGAGCAGTTCTTC.

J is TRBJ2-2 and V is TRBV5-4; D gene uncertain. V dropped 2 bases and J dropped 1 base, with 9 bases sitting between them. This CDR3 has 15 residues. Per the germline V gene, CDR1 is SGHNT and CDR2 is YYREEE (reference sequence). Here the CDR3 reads CASSLGWGNTGELFF. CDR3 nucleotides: TGTGCCAGCAGCTTAGGCTGGGGGAACACCGGGGAGCTGTTTTTT.

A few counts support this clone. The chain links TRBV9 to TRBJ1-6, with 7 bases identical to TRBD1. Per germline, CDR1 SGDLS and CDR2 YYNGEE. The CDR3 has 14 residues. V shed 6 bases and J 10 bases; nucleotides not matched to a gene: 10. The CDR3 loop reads CASTRQGVSSPLHF. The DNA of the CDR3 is TGTGCCAGCACCCGACAGGGAGTGTCCTCACCCCTCCACTTT. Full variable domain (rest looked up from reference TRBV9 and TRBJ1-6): DSGVTQTPKHLITATGQRVTLRCSPRSGDLSVYWYQQSLDQGLQFLIQYYNGEERAKGNILERFSAQQFPDLHSELNLSSLELGDSALYFCASTRQGVSSPLHFGNGTRLTVT.

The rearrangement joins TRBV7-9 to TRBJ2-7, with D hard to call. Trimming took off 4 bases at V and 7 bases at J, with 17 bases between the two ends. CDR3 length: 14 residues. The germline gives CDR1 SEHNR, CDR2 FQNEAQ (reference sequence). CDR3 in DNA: TGTGCCAGCAGCTCCCGGACGGCCGGGCTGGAGCAGTACTTC. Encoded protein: CASSSRTAGLEQYF. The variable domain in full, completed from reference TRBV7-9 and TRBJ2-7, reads DTGVSQNPRHKITKRGQNVTFRCDPISEHNRLYWYRQTLGQGPEFLTYFQNEAQLEKSRLLSDRFSAERPKGSFSTLEIQRTEQGDSAMYLCASSSRTAGLEQYFGPGTRLTVT.